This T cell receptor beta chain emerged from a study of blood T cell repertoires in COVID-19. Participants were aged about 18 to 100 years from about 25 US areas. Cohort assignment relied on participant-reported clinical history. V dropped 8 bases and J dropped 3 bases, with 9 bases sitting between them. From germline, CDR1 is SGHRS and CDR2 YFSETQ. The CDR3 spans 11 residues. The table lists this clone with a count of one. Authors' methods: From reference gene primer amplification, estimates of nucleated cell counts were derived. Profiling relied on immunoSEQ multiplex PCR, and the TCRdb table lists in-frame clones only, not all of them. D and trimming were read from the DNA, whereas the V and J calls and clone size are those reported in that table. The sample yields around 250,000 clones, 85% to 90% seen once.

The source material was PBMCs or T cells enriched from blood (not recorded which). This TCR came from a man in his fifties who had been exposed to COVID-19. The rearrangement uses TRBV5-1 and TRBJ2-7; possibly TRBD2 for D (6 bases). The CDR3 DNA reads TGCGCCAGTAGCGGCTTCTACGAGCAGTACTTC. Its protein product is CASSGFYEQYF.